This T cell receptor (beta chain) was retrieved from a study of response to subunit inactivated influenza vaccine. The CDR3 has 16 amino acids. Germline CDR1 is MGHRA and CDR2 is YSYEKL. The junction had 5 bases not matched to a gene; V was cut back by 0 bases and J by 4 bases. TCRdb used MiXCR to reprocess the RT-PCR reads, holding one entry per CDR3 protein. The table records roughly 500,000 distinct CDR3 sequences, 16% of them present only once. This clonotype was counted many times. Material: CD4+ T cells sorted from PBMCs, obtained roughly 24 months after vaccination. This receptor was taken from a man between 50 and 75 years old who received an inactivated influenza vaccine. The J gene is TRBJ2-2, the V gene TRBV4-1; 7 bases map to TRBD2. The CDR3 reads CASSQDQRGFTGELFF. The CDR3 DNA is TGCGCCAGCAGCCAAGATCAGCGGGGCTTCACCGGGGAGCTGTTTTTT.